A single sample is the source of the 5 T cell receptor beta chains below, sequenced in a study of cytomegalovirus exposure and HLA in healthy donors. In the PCR, 60 Vbeta and 13 Jbeta primers were used. Method: immunoSEQ multiplex PCR; TCRdb's copy keeps in-frame clones and lacks some. Of under 200,000 clones listed, more than 65% are singletons. Sequencing was done on a sample of PBMCs. Source of these receptors: a woman aged 45-59 years in good health and CMV-seronegative.

This clone was observed a handful of times. CDR3 coding DNA: TGCAGCGTTGAGGGCAGCCCCAACGAGCAGTACTTC. It yields the protein CSVEGSPNEQYF. The chain recombines TRBV29-1 with TRBJ2-7; D not resolved. Looked up from germline, CDR1 is SQVTM and CDR2 is ANQGSEA. The CDR3 runs to 12 residues. V lost 3 bases to trimming and J lost 5 bases, with 11 bases between them.

This clone was seen more than once but under ten times. The rearrangement links TRBV5-1 to TRBJ2-2, with D possibly TRBD1 on 6 matching bases. V dropped 4 bases and J dropped 3 bases, with 16 bases sitting between them. The V gene's germline CDR1 is SGHRS and CDR2 YFSETQ. This CDR3 has 16 amino acids. CDR3 sequence: CASSTGQRHYTGELFF. In DNA, the CDR3 is TGCGCCAGCAGCACCGGACAGCGTCATTACACCGGGGAGCTGTTTTTT.

CDR3 in DNA: TGTGCCAGCAGCTTGGACAGGGGGCGCGACAATGAGCAGTTCTTC. This codes for CASSLDRGRDNEQFF. The chain recombines TRBV5-5 with TRBJ2-1; TRBD1 matches at 9 bases. The CDR3 has 15 residues. The V segment lost 0 bases and the J segment 5 bases; nucleotides outside the gene matches: 3. Germline CDR1 reads SGHKS; CDR2 reads YYEKEE (reference sequence). Drawing the rest from reference TRBV5-5 and TRBJ2-1, the complete variable domain is DAGVTQSPTHLIKTRGQQVTLRCSPISGHKSVSWYQQVLGQGPQFIFQYYEKEERGRGNFPDRFSARQFPNYSSELNVNALLLGDSALYLCASSLDRGRDNEQFFGPGTRLTVL.

The rearrangement uses TRBV7-2 and TRBJ2-6; unclear D gene. Germline CDR1 is SGHTA and CDR2 is FQGNSA. This CDR3 spans 15 amino acids. Between the trimmed V and J ends, which lost 3 bases and 4 bases, there was a span of 10 bases. CDR3 region: CASSFQVGGANVLTF. DNA for the CDR3: TGTGCCAGCAGCTTCCAGGTTGGGGGGGCCAACGTCCTGACTTTC. The whole variable domain, remainder taken from reference TRBV7-2 and TRBJ2-6, is GAGVSQSPSNKVTEKGKDVELRCDPISGHTALYWYRQSLGQGLEFLIYFQGNSAPDKSGLPSDRFSAERTGGSVSTLTIQRTQQEDSAVYLCASSFQVGGANVLTFGAGSRLTVL.

The chain has TRBV11-2 and TRBJ1-4, with TRBD1 identical over 9 bases. CDR3 size: 16 residues. Germline V gene lookup returns CDR1 SGHAT and CDR2 FQNNGV. V lost 1 base and J lost 7; bases outside the gene matches: 7. CDR3 DNA: TGTGCCAGCAGCTTAGGGGACAGGGTTATCTCTGAAAAACTGTTTTTT. It yields the protein CASSLGDRVISEKLFF.